The present entry profiles one TCR beta chain with its context. Germline loops: CDR1 SNHLY, CDR2 FYNNEI. CDR3 length: 15 residues. V dropped 8 bases and J dropped 1 base, with 16 bases sitting between them. The data stem from a study of blood T cell repertoires in COVID-19. Study at large: The United States, Italy and Spain were the sources of the acute and convalescent COVID-19 samples. T cells, B-cell-depleted T cells, or PBMCs provided the cDNA or gDNA that served as material.

In the authors' methods: Using reference gene primer amplification, nucleated cell counts were estimated. The protocol was immunoSEQ multiplex PCR, while the TCRdb copy is restricted to in-frame clones and leaves out a portion. The V and J calls and clone size were taken over from that table, and D and trimming were inferred from the DNA. The data contain 430,000 or so clones, 70% to 90% of them singletons. One Seattle source followed patients from active infection through their disease course. The rearrangement uses TRBV2 and TRBJ2-3, with D uncertain. This receptor was taken from a man younger than 35 with COVID-19, enrolled during active disease. Specimen: peripheral blood. The chain's CDR3 is CASRLLGQRTDTQYF. CDR3 bases: TGTGCCAGCCGCCTTCTTGGGCAGCGCACAGATACGCAGTATTTT.